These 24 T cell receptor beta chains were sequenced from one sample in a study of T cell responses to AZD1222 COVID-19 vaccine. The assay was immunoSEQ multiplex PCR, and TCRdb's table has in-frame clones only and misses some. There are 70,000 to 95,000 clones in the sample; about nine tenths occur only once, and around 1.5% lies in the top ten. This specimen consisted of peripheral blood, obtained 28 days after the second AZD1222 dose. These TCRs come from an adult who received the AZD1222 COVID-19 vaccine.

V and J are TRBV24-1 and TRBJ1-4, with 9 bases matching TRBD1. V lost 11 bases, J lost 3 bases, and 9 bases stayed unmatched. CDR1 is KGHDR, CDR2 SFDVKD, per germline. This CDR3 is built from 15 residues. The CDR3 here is CAINRGRGANEKLFF. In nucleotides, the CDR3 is TGTGCCATTAACAGGGGGCGCGGGGCTAATGAAAAACTGTTTTTT.

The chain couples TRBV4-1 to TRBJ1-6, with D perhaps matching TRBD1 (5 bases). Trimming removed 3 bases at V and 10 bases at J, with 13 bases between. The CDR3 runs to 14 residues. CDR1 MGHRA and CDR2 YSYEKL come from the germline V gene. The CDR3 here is CASSQSRVGSPLHF. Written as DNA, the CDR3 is TGCGCCAGCAGCCAGTCCAGGGTGGGATCACCCCTCCACTTT.

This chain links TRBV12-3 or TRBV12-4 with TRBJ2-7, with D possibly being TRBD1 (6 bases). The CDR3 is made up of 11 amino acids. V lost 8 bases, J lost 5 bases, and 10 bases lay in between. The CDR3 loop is CASGGLNEQYF. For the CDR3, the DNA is TGTGCCAGCGGGGGCTTAAACGAGCAGTACTTC.

The CDR3 reads CASRGGSIGQPQHF. The CDR3 DNA is TGTGCCAGCAGGGGGGGTTCTATAGGTCAGCCCCAGCATTTT. The V call is TRBV2, the J call TRBJ1-5; tentative D call: TRBD1 (5 bases). This CDR3 is 14 amino acids long. Trimming shortened V by 6 bases and J by 6 bases, and 15 bases separated the two germline ends. Looked up from germline, CDR1 is SNHLY and CDR2 is FYNNEI. Looking up the rest from reference TRBV2 and TRBJ1-5 gives the full variable domain: EPEVTQTPSHQVTQMGQEVILRCVPISNHLYFYWYRQILGQKVEFLVSFYNNEISEKSEIFDDQFSVERPDGSNFTLKIRSTKLEDSAMYFCASRGGSIGQPQHFGDGTRLSIL.

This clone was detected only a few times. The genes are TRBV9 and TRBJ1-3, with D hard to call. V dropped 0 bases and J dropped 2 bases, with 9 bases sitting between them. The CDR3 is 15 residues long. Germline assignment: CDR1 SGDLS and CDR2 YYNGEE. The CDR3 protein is CASSVGEGPGNTIYF. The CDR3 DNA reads TGTGCCAGCAGCGTAGGAGAGGGCCCTGGAAACACCATATATTTT.

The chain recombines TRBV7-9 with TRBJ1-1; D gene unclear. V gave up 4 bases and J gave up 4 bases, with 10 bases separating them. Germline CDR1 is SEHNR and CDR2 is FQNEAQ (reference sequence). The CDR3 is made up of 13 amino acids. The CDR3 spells CASSSDKTTEAFF. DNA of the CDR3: TGTGCCAGCAGCTCAGACAAAACCACTGAAGCTTTCTTT.

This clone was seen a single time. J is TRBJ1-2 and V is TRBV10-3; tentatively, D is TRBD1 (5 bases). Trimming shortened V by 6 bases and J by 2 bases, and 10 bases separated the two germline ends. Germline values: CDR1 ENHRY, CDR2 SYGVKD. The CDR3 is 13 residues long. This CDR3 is CAIRSGVNYGYTF. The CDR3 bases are TGTGCCATCAGGTCGGGGGTAAACTATGGCTACACCTTC.

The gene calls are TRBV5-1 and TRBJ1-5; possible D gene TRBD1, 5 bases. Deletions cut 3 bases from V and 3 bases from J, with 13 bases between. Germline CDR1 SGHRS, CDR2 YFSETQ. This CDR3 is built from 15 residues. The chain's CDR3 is CASSWGPGSNQPQHF. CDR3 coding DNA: TGCGCCAGCAGCTGGGGCCCGGGCTCCAATCAGCCCCAGCATTTT.

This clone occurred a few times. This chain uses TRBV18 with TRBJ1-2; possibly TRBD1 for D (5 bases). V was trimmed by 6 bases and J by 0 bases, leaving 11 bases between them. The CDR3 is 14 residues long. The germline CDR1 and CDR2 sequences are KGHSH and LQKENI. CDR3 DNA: TGTGCCAGCTCCTGGGACGTAGCTAACTATGGCTACACCTTC. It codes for CASSWDVANYGYTF. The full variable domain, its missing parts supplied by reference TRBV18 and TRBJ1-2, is NAGVMQNPRHLVRRRGQEARLRCSPMKGHSHVYWYRQLPEEGLKFMVYLQKENIIDESGMPKERFSAEFPKEGPSILRIQQVVRGDSAAYFCASSWDVANYGYTFGSGTRLTVV.

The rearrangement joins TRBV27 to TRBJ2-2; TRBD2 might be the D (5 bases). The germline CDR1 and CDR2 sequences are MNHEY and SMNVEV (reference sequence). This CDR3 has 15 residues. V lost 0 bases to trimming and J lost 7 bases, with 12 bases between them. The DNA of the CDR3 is TGTGCCAGCAGTTTATCGGCACTAGTTGGCGGGGAGCTGTTTTTT. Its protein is CASSLSALVGGELFF.

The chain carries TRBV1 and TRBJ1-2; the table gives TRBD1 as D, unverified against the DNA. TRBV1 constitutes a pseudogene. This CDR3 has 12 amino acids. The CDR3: CTSCDRGYGYTF. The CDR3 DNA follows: TGCACCAGTTGCGACAGGGGATATGGCTACACCTTC.

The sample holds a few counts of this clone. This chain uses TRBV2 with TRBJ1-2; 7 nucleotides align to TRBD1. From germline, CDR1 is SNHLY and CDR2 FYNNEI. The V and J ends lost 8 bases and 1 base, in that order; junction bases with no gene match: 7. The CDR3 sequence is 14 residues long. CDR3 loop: CASGRGQRNYGYTF. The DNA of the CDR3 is TGTGCCAGCGGAAGGGGACAGCGTAACTATGGCTACACCTTC.

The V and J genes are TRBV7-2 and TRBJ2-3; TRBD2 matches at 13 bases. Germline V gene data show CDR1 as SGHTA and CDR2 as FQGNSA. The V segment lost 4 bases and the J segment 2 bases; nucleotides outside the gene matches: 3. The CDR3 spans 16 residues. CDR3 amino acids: CASSSLAGGLTDTQYF. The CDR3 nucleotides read TGTGCCAGCAGCTCACTAGCGGGGGGGCTCACAGATACGCAGTATTTT.

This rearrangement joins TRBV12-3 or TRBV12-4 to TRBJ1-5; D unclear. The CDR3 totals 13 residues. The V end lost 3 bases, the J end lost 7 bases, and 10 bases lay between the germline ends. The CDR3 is CASSFRGGQPQHF. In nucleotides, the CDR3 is TGTGCCAGCAGTTTCCGGGGTGGACAGCCCCAGCATTTT.

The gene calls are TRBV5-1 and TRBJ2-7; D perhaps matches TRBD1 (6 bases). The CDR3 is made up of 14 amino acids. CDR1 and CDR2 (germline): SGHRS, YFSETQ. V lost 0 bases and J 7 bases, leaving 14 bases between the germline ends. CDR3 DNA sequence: TGCGCCAGCAGCTTGGACGGGCAGGGGCGTGAGCAGTACTTC. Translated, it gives CASSLDGQGREQYF.

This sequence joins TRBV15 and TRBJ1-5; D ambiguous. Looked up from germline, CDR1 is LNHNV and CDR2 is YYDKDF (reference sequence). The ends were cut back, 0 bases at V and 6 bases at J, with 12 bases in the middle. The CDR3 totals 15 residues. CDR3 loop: CATSRDKGLGQPQHF. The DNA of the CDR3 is TGTGCCACCAGCAGAGATAAGGGATTGGGTCAGCCCCAGCATTTT.

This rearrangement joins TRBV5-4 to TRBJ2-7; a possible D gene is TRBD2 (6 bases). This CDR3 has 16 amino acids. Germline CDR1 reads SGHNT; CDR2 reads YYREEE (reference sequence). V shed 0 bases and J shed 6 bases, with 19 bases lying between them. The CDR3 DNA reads TGTGCCAGCAGCTTGGGATACGGGGGAGTCCGACGCGAGCAGTACTTC. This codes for CASSLGYGGVRREQYF.

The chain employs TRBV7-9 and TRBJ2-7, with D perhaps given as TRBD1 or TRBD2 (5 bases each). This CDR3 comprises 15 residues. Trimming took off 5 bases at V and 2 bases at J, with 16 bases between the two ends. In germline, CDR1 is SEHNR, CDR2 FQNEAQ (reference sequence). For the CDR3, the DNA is TGTGCCAGCAGCACCGGGACCGCAAAGGCCTACGAGCAGTACTTC. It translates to CASSTGTAKAYEQYF.

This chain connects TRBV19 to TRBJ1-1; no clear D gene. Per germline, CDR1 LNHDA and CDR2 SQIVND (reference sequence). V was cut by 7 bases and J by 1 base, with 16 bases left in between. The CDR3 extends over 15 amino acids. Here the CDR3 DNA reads TGTGCCAGTACTAAAAGTAGGGCAGAGAACACTGAAGCTTTCTTT. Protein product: CASTKSRAENTEAFF.

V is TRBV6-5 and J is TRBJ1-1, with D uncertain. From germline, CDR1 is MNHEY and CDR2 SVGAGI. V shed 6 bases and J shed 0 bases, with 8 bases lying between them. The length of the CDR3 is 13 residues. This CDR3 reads CASRRNMNTEAFF. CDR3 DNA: TGTGCCAGCAGGAGGAACATGAACACTGAAGCTTTCTTT.

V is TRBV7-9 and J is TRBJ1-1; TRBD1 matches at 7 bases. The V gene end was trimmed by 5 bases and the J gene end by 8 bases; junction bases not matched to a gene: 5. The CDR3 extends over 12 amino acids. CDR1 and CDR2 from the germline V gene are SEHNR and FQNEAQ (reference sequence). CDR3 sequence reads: CASSRQGGEAFF. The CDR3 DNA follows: TGTGCCAGCAGCAGACAGGGAGGGGAAGCTTTCTTT.

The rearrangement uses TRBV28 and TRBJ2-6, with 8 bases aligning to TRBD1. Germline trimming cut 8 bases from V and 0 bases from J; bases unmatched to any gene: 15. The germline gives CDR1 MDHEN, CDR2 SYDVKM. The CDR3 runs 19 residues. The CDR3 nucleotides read TGTGCCAGCTTTCCCCATCGTTGGGACAGGAGCTCTGGGGCCAACGTCCTGACTTTC. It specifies CASFPHRWDRSSGANVLTF.

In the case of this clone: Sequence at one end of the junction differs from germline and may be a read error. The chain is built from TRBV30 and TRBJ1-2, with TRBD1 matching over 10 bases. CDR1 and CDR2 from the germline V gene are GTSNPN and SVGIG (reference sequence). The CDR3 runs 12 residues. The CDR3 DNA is TGTGCCTGGGCGGGACAGGGGTATGTCTACACCTTC. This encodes CAWAGQGYVYTF.

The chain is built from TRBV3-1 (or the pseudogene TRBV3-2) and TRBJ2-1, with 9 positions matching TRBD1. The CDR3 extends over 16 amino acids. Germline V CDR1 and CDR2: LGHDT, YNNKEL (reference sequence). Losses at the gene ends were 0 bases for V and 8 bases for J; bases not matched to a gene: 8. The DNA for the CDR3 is TGTGCCAGCAGCCAAGATGGTACAGGGGGCAGGGATGAGCAGTTCTTC. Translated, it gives CASSQDGTGGRDEQFF.